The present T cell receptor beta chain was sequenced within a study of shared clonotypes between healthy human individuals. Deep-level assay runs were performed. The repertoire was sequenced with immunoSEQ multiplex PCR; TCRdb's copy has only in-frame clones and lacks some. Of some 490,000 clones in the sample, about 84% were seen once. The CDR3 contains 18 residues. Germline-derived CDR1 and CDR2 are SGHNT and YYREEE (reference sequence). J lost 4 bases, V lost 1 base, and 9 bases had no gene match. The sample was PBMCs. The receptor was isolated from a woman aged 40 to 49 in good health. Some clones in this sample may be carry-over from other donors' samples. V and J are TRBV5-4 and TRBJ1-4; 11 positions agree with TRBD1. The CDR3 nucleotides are TGTGCCAGCAGCTTGCGGACAGGGGGCGCCGGGGTTAATGAAAAACTGTTTTTT. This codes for CASSLRTGGAGVNEKLFF.